The present entry profiles one T cell receptor beta chain with its context. This clone was observed a handful of times. Its antigen is unknown. Base qualities are not at hand, and no much larger clone is one base apart. Related bone marrow donors provided peripheral blood samples on the day of marrow donation. Mononuclear cells from peripheral blood and bone marrow were separated by Ficoll-Hypaque density centrifugation and then cryopreserved. TRB sequencing used genomic DNA with the immunoSEQ assay at survey resolution or the hsTCRB kit. Per the source publication's procedure: The immunoSEQ software was used for initial read processing, and the LymphoSeq R package was used for repertoire analyses. Clonality was computed as 1 minus normalized Shannon entropy, and a Gini coefficient was also calculated for each TRB dataset. Phenotypes of unsorted samples were inferred by mapping TRB sequences from sorted subsets of the recipient or donor onto the same recipient's unsorted samples. What TCRdb holds here is the immuneACCESS table cut down to in-frame rearrangements. Part of the clones is not present; checked against another copy, under half of the missing clones reflect an unresolved V gene, and the others are unexplained. The V and J calls and clone size were taken over from that table, and D and trimming were inferred from the DNA. There are tens of thousands of clones in this sample, and none of them is a singleton. The ten largest clones represent 4.8% of the sample.

The data stem from a study of T cells after posttransplantation cyclophosphamide (dated by TCRdb to about 2016). Turning to the overall study: T cell repertoire reconstitution was tracked by TRB sequencing after myeloablative bone marrow transplantation in which posttransplantation cyclophosphamide was used as GVHD prophylaxis. Antigen receptor sequencing covered samples from roughly 35 PTCy-treated patients and approximately 15 of their related bone marrow donors. Blood from every one of the 30 to 40 PTCy patients who had 1-year posttransplant specimens underwent TRB sequencing. In 3 patients, up to roughly 3 additional blood samples taken between 2 and 5.2 years after transplant also underwent TRB sequencing, as did pretransplant blood from a handful of patients. Because TRA and TRB clonality were tightly correlated in 9 samples, subsequent TCR analyses were focused on TRB only. Public TRB sequences were queried against a database of over 3,600 sequences associated with responses to pathogens, tumor antigens, self-antigens and alloantigens.

As encoded in the germline V gene (reference sequence), CDR1 is SEHNR while CDR2 is FQNEAQ. The germline V end is reduced by 8 bases and the J end by 6 bases; junction bases left unmatched: 7. The CDR3 runs 13 residues from the cysteine to the phenylalanine. CDR3 DNA only is kept here, 39 bases in frame from base 1. The research as a whole found: Across the roughly 48 patients, TRB clonality was highly associated with recipient CMV seropositivity and CMV reactivation, and diversity with PTCy was similar to that in the CNI/methotrexate controls. The TRB repertoires of T cells infiltrating skin or the GI tract showed only limited overlap with the TRB repertoires found in blood. At 1-2 months, donor-recipient similarity was low but rose over the first year, and the later blood repertoires were often dominated by donor CD8+ memory clones.

The specimen was PBMCs. The chain couples TRBV7-9 to TRBJ2-4, with 7 middle bases fitting TRBD1. The clonotype was recovered from a young woman in good health and a related stem cell transplant donor. The encoded CDR3 is CASGRTGGNIQYF. The nucleotides are TGTGCCAGCGGCCGGACAGGCGGAAACATTCAGTACTTC.